Listed below are T cell receptor beta chains from one sample, sequenced in a study of shared clonotypes between healthy human individuals. Using immunoSEQ multiplex PCR, the repertoire was profiled, and TCRdb retains in-frame clones only, with some absent. The sample lists about 120,000 clones; roughly 70% were seen once. The sample comprised memory CD8+ T cells sorted from blood. The source of these receptors is a woman in her twenties or thirties in good health. Each CDR3 is given with its conserved first and last residue. A D gene is named only where the DNA matches it firmly. Size values are once, few and many counts, or a class for expanded clones, and some rows have none.

>TRBV7-9|-|-|TRBJ2-7
CASSLHTGLGNYEQYF
TGTGCCAGCAGCTTACATACAGGTCTCGGAAACTACGAGCAGTACTTC
>TRBV25-1|once|TRBD2|TRBJ2-7
CASSEPGTSAIYEQYF
TGTGCCAGCAGTGAACCCGGGACTAGCGCGATTTACGAGCAGTACTTC
>TRBV14|-|TRBD1|TRBJ1-5
CASSQDLGTGNQPQHF
TGTGCCAGCAGCCAAGACTTGGGGACAGGGAATCAGCCCCAGCATTTT
>TRBV2|-|TRBD2|TRBJ2-5
CASKDPSGSGETQYF
TGTGCCAGCAAGGACCCTAGCGGGAGTGGAGAGACCCAGTACTTC
>TRBV7-2|once|TRBD2|TRBJ2-7
CASSFVGGSRFLSYEQYF
TGTGCCAGCAGCTTCGTGGGAGGGTCTCGGTTCCTCTCCTACGAGCAGTACTTC
>TRBV18|-|-|TRBJ2-5
CASSPNRYTMVLETQYF
TGTGCCAGCTCACCTAATCGGTATACAATGGTTTTAGAGACCCAGTACTTC
>TRBV5-1|-|-|TRBJ1-1
CASSFGEWNTEAFF
TGCGCCAGCAGCTTCGGGGAGTGGAACACTGAAGCTTTCTTT
>TRBV20-1|-|-|TRBJ1-2
CSARVGYGYTF
TGCAGTGCTAGAGTCGGGTATGGCTACACCTTC
>TRBV28|-|-|TRBJ2-4
CASSLGFEEGAKNIQYF
TGTGCCAGCAGTTTAGGTTTTGAGGAGGGAGCCAAAAACATTCAGTACTTC
>TRBV5-4|-|TRBD1|TRBJ1-2
CASSLTGQGMDGYTF
TGTGCCAGCAGCCTAACGGGACAGGGTATGGATGGCTACACCTTC
>TRBV10-1|few|TRBD1|TRBJ1-5
CASGGQGKPQHF
TGCGCCAGCGGGGGACAGGGGAAGCCCCAGCATTTT
>TRBV27|-|TRBD2|TRBJ2-1
CASSLLAGGLNEQFF
TGTGCCAGCAGTTTACTAGCGGGAGGCCTAAATGAGCAGTTCTTC
>TRBV4-1|-|-|TRBJ2-2
CASSHQPSFPTGELFF
TGCGCCAGCAGCCACCAGCCTTCGTTCCCCACCGGGGAGCTGTTTTTT
>TRBV25-1|many|-|TRBJ2-7
CASSEGGTLREQYF
TGTGCCAGCAGTGAGGGGGGCACCCTGAGGGAGCAGTACTTC
>TRBV7-9|few|TRBD2|TRBJ2-1
CASSMPGLAFNEQFF
TGTGCCAGCAGCATGCCGGGACTAGCGTTCAATGAGCAGTTCTTC
>TRBV21-1|-|-|TRBJ2-2
CASIDWTGRAGELFF
TGTGCCAGCATTGATTGGACAGGGAGGGCCGGGGAGCTGTTTTTT
>TRBV5-1|-|TRBD2|TRBJ2-1
CASSPSSGGYNEQFF
TGCGCCAGCAGCCCCAGTTCGGGGGGGTACAATGAGCAGTTCTTC
>TRBV5-1|-|TRBD1|TRBJ1-1
CASSLGQGRTEAFF
TGCGCCAGCAGCCTAGGACAGGGAAGAACTGAAGCTTTCTTT
>TRBV4-2|many|-|TRBJ2-3
CASSQGETATDTQYF
TGTGCCAGCAGCCAAGGTGAAACAGCCACAGATACGCAGTATTTT
>TRBV19|-|TRBD1|TRBJ2-7
CASSPRPRQGVYEQYF
TGTGCCAGTAGTCCCCGCCCTCGACAGGGGGTCTACGAGCAGTACTTC
>TRBV9|-|-|TRBJ1-2
CASSPYREFNYGYTF
TGTGCCAGCAGCCCCTACAGGGAATTCAACTATGGCTACACCTTC
>TRBV28|-|-|TRBJ2-5
CASSLETHETQYF
TGTGCCAGCAGTTTAGAGACCCACGAGACCCAGTACTTC
>TRBV16|-|TRBD1|TRBJ1-5
CASSQDRAQPQHF
TGTGCCAGCAGCCAAGACAGGGCTCAGCCCCAGCATTTT
>TRBV13|-|-|TRBJ1-1
CASSFRTANTEAFF
TGTGCCAGCAGCTTCCGGACGGCGAACACTGAAGCTTTCTTT
>TRBV6-4|-|TRBD1|TRBJ1-2
CASSDSSWGQGNGYTF
TGTGCCAGCAGTGACTCGAGTTGGGGACAGGGGAACGGCTACACCTTC
>TRBV27|-|-|TRBJ1-5
CASSPRDGVLPWSNQPQHF
TGTGCCAGCAGCCCTAGGGATGGGGTACTACCATGGAGCAATCAGCCCCAGCATTTT
>TRBV28|-|-|TRBJ2-1
CASRLIRELASNEQFF
TGTGCCAGCAGACTTATTAGAGAACTAGCAAGCAATGAGCAGTTCTTC
>TRBV6-6|-|-|TRBJ2-2
CASSDSTDTGELFF
TGTGCCAGCAGTGACTCGACTGACACCGGGGAGCTGTTTTTT
>TRBV28|few|TRBD1|TRBJ2-2
CASSSGQGATGELFF
TGTGCCAGCAGTTCGGGACAGGGGGCGACCGGGGAGCTGTTTTTT
>TRBV27|-|-|TRBJ2-1
CASPLRAGEQFF
TGTGCCAGCCCCCTGCGGGCGGGGGAGCAGTTCTTC
>TRBV5-1|-|TRBD2|TRBJ2-7
CASSLGSGEGPYEQYF
TGCGCCAGCAGCCTGGGATCGGGGGAGGGCCCCTACGAGCAGTACTTC
>TRBV19|many|TRBD2|TRBJ2-5
CASSIWNSGRETQYF
TGTGCCAGTAGTATTTGGAATAGCGGGCGGGAGACCCAGTACTTC
>TRBV7-9|-|TRBD2|TRBJ2-1
CASSPGTSGSKYNEQFF
TGTGCCAGCAGTCCCGGGACTAGCGGGAGTAAGTACAATGAGCAGTTCTTC
>TRBV18|-|-|TRBJ2-1
CASSRDILGNEQFF
TGTGCCAGCTCACGGGACATACTCGGCAATGAGCAGTTCTTC
>TRBV15|-|-|TRBJ2-7
CATSRTPGHNYEQYF
TGTGCCACCAGCAGAACCCCGGGACACAACTACGAGCAGTACTTC
>TRBV28|-|-|TRBJ2-7
CASSTIEGEARAGTPYF
TGTGCCAGCAGTACTATTGAAGGCGAGGCAAGGGCGGGGACACCCTACTTC
>TRBV4-1|-|TRBD2|TRBJ2-7
CASSPGGDEQYF
TGCGCCAGCAGCCCGGGGGGGGACGAGCAGTACTTC
>TRBV27|-|-|TRBJ2-7
CASSLGGLEQYF
TGTGCCAGCAGTTTAGGAGGGCTCGAGCAGTACTTC
>TRBV4-1|many|TRBD1|TRBJ1-5
CASSQAGTGGWDNQPQHF
TGCGCCAGCAGCCAAGCCGGGACAGGGGGATGGGACAATCAGCCCCAGCATTTT
>TRBV7-8|-|-|TRBJ2-7
CASSLAGPHGDEQYF
TGTGCCAGCAGCTTAGCGGGACCCCACGGCGACGAGCAGTACTTC
>TRBV27|many|-|TRBJ1-1
CASSLSRGGPEAFF
TGTGCCAGCAGTTTATCGAGAGGGGGGCCTGAAGCTTTCTTT
>TRBV29-1|-|TRBD1|TRBJ2-5
CSVTRDRETQYF
TGCAGCGTTACTAGGGACAGAGAGACCCAGTACTTC
>TRBV19|-|TRBD1|TRBJ2-3
CASSRGAGTAGVFGTDTQYF
TGTGCCAGTAGCCGAGGGGCCGGGACAGCAGGGGTATTCGGCACAGATACGCAGTATTTT
>TRBV19|-|-|TRBJ1-5
CASTPLLGSNQPQHF
TGTGCCAGTACACCCCTCTTGGGTAGCAATCAGCCCCAGCATTTT
>TRBV28|few|TRBD2|TRBJ2-1
CASSSPLETSSSYNEQFF
TGTGCCAGCAGTTCCCCACTGGAGACTAGCAGCTCCTACAATGAGCAGTTCTTC
>TRBV15|-|TRBD2|TRBJ2-7
CATSRTSGRADEQYF
TGTGCCACCAGCAGGACTAGCGGGAGGGCCGACGAGCAGTACTTC
>TRBV30|many|TRBD2|TRBJ2-2
CAWSVLAGETGELFF
TGTGCCTGGAGTGTACTAGCGGGAGAGACCGGGGAGCTGTTTTTT
>TRBV13|-|-|TRBJ2-7
CASSLGSAGASYEQYF
TGTGCCAGCAGCTTAGGCTCCGCGGGGGCCTCCTACGAGCAGTACTTC